Listed below are T cell receptor beta chains from one sample, sequenced in a study of shared clonotypes between healthy human individuals. Sequencing used immunoSEQ multiplex PCR; TCRdb keeps in-frame clones, though not all of them. Found here are under 750,000 clones, 72% of them singletons; the top ten hold over 1.5%. Sequencing used memory CD4+ T cells sorted from blood. All receptors derive from a woman in her 30s in good health. Each CDR3 is given with its conserved first and last residue. Fields, in order: D gene, J gene, clone size, V gene, CDR3 DNA, CDR3 protein. The D gene is left open where the match is weak. Part of the rows lack a size; the others show once, few, many or a class for expanded clones.

TRBD2	TRBJ2-7	-	TRBV15	TGTGCCACCAGCGCAACTAGCGGGGGGCCCTACGAGCAGTACTTC	CATSATSGGPYEQYF
-	TRBJ2-6	-	TRBV7-9	TGTGCCAGCAGCTTTTTTGGGGCCAACGTCCTGACTTTC	CASSFFGANVLTF
TRBD1	TRBJ2-7	-	TRBV5-1	TGCGCCAGCAGCTTTGAAGGACAGGGCAACGAGCAGTACTTC	CASSFEGQGNEQYF
TRBD1	TRBJ1-1	-	TRBV7-2	TGTGCCAGCAGCTCACAGGGGGCCTCTGAAGCTTTCTTT	CASSSQGASEAFF
TRBD2	TRBJ2-2	-	TRBV18	TGTGCCAGCTCACCTCGTAGCGGGACTAACACCGGGGAGCTGTTTTTT	CASSPRSGTNTGELFF
-	TRBJ1-1	-	TRBV5-1	TGCGCCAGCAGCTTGGAACGGATGAACACTGAAGCTTTCTTT	CASSLERMNTEAFF
-	TRBJ2-2	-	TRBV28	TGTGCCAGCACCAGCGGAACGAACACCGGGGAGCTGTTTTTT	CASTSGTNTGELFF
-	TRBJ2-3	-	TRBV28	TGTGCCAGCAGTATATCGGACAGGGAGGGAGATACGCAGTATTTT	CASSISDREGDTQYF
-	TRBJ2-5	-	TRBV5-5	TGTGCCAGCAGCTTGTACAGTCAAGAGACCCAGTACTTC	CASSLYSQETQYF
-	TRBJ2-7	-	TRBV19	TGTGCCAGTAGTTTTTTGGGGCGGACAAGCTTCTACGAGCAGTACTTC	CASSFLGRTSFYEQYF
TRBD1	TRBJ1-1	few	TRBV2	TGTGCCAGCAGAGAGAGAGGGGGCGGGGGCGAAACTGAAGCTTTCTTT	CASRERGGGGETEAFF
-	TRBJ2-1	-	TRBV5-8	TGTGCCAGCAGCTTGGGTAGTTACTCCTACAATGAGCAGTTCTTC	CASSLGSYSYNEQFF
-	TRBJ1-4	-	TRBV7-2	TGTGCCAGCAGCTTATCGCCAGGGATGAATGAAAAACTGTTTTTT	CASSLSPGMNEKLFF
TRBD2	TRBJ2-2	-	TRBV7-8	TGTGCCAGCAGCCATGGTGGCGGGAGTACCGGGGAGCTGTTTTTT	CASSHGGGSTGELFF
-	TRBJ1-1	once	TRBV27	TGTGCCAGCAGTTTTCGGGGGCTAGGCACTGAAGCTTTCTTT	CASSFRGLGTEAFF
-	TRBJ1-6	-	TRBV5-4	TGTGCCAGCAGCATAGACGGTTTAGTTAATTCACCCCTCCACTTT	CASSIDGLVNSPLHF
TRBD2	TRBJ2-3	-	TRBV4-1	TGCGCCAGCAGCCGGGAGACTAGCGGGAGCGTTAAAGATACGCAGTATTTT	CASSRETSGSVKDTQYF
TRBD2	TRBJ2-7	-	TRBV4-1	TGCGCCAGCAGCCAAGCCCGGGGACTAGAAAAGCAGTACTTC	CASSQARGLEKQYF
TRBD2	TRBJ2-7	-	TRBV7-3	TGTGCCAGCAGCCCGGGGGGGAGCTCCTACGAGCAGTACTTC	CASSPGGSSYEQYF
-	TRBJ1-5	few	TRBV16	TGTGCCAGCAGCCGGGACTTAAAGGGTCAGCCCCAGCATTTT	CASSRDLKGQPQHF
TRBD2	TRBJ2-3	-	TRBV29-1	TGCAGCGTTGAAGGCATAGCGGGAGTACGGAGGGATACGCAGTATTTT	CSVEGIAGVRRDTQYF
TRBD2	TRBJ2-2	-	TRBV5-1	TGCGCCAGCAGCTTGGTAGCGGGAGACCCCACCGGGGAGCTGTTTTTT	CASSLVAGDPTGELFF
-	TRBJ1-5	-	TRBV6-1	TGTGCCAGCAGTGAATCGGGGGGTAGCCAGCCCCAGCATTTT	CASSESGGSQPQHF
TRBD2	TRBJ2-1	-	TRBV9	TGTGCCAGCAGCGTAGGCTCTAGCGGGAGTTTACCGTTCTTC	CASSVGSSGSLPFF
-	TRBJ1-1	-	TRBV18	TGTGCCAGCTCAGGACCCGGGACAACAACTGGAAATGAAGCTTTCTTT	CASSGPGTTTGNEAFF
-	TRBJ1-1	few	TRBV29-1	TGCAGCGTCGTAGGCATCAACACTGAAGCTTTCTTT	CSVVGINTEAFF
-	TRBJ2-7	-	TRBV18	TGTGCCAGCTCACCATATCCCGTCCACAGTGGCCCCTCCTACGAGCAGTACTTC	CASSPYPVHSGPSYEQYF
-	TRBJ2-2	-	TRBV29-1	TGCAGCGTTCGGAGAGGGAAGGCGAACACCGGGGAGCTGTTTTTT	CSVRRGKANTGELFF
-	TRBJ1-2	-	TRBV7-9	TGTGCCAGCAGCCTGGACAGTTCCTATGGCTACACCTTC	CASSLDSSYGYTF
-	TRBJ2-7	once	TRBV28	TGTGCCAGCAGTTTTGGTCAGAGCGAGCAGTACTTC	CASSFGQSEQYF
-	TRBJ2-1	-	TRBV7-2	TGTGCCAGCAGCTTGGTGTCGGGCCACCAGTTCTTC	CASSLVSGHQFF
-	TRBJ2-1	-	TRBV28	TGTGCCAGCAGTTTATGGTCGGAGCGGGAGCAGTTCTTC	CASSLWSEREQFF
-	TRBJ2-7	-	TRBV7-8	TGTGCCAGCAGCTTAGTGGGGCGGGAGCAGTACTTC	CASSLVGREQYF
-	TRBJ2-2	-	TRBV18	TGTGCCAGCTCCCCCGACATCACCGGGGAGCTGTTTTTT	CASSPDITGELFF
-	TRBJ2-7	-	TRBV5-1	TGCGCCAGCAGCTTGGAATCAGGCTACGAGCAGTACTTC	CASSLESGYEQYF
-	TRBJ2-3	-	TRBV6-5	TGTGCCAGCAGTCCCCTAAGCAGCCAGGATACGCAGTATTTT	CASSPLSSQDTQYF
-	TRBJ2-7	-	TRBV21-1	TGTGCCAGCAGCAAATACTCCCCGGGCGGGAGATTTGGCTACGAGCAGTACTTC	CASSKYSPGGRFGYEQYF
-	TRBJ2-1	few	TRBV5-4	TGTGCCAGCAGCAGCCAGAGCTTAGAGTTCTTC	CASSSQSLEFF
-	TRBJ2-1	few	TRBV19	TGTGCCAGTAGGGCCTACAATGAGCAGTTCTTC	CASRAYNEQFF
-	TRBJ2-7	-	TRBV14	TGTGCCAGCAGCCACAGTGGGTCAGGCGGCGAGCAGTACTTC	CASSHSGSGGEQYF
TRBD1	TRBJ1-2	-	TRBV7-9	TGTGCCAGCAGCTTCTCAGGGGACAGGAGAGCTAACTATGGCTACACCTTC	CASSFSGDRRANYGYTF